This T cell receptor beta chain was recorded in a study of cytomegalovirus exposure and HLA in healthy donors. V lost 4 bases and J lost 4; bases outside the gene matches: 4. There are 15 residues in the CDR3. CDR1 and CDR2 from the germline V gene are SGHTA and FQGNSA. Assay: immunoSEQ multiplex PCR; the TCRdb copy retains only in-frame clones and omits some. The table has 50,000 to 65,000 clones, roughly nine tenths seen once. Sequenced material: PBMCs. The chain is built from TRBV7-2 and TRBJ1-6; 7 bases map to TRBD1. This TCR came from a woman aged 18 to 35 in good health and CMV-seropositive. CDR3 protein: CASSSGQAYNSPLHF. As DNA, the CDR3 is TGTGCCAGCAGCTCCGGACAGGCGTATAATTCACCCCTCCACTTT.